This T cell receptor (beta chain) was found in a study of shared clonotypes between healthy human individuals. Per the study methods: Junction-only immunoSEQ data arrived without quality scores, meaning filtering differed. Profiled with immunoSEQ multiplex PCR; TCRdb holds only in-frame clones, not every one. From that table come the V and J calls and clone size; the DNA was used to work out D and trimming. The table lists about 2.5 million clones, roughly 92% of them singletons. The CDR3 is 13 amino acids. The junction had 9 bases not matched to a gene; V was cut back by 1 base and J by 13 bases. CDR1 is MNHEY and CDR2 is SMNVEV in the germline V gene (reference sequence).

The sequenced material came from naive CD4+ T cells from PBMCs. Sample subset: CD45RA+ positively selected. The receptor was isolated from a man aged 18 to 29 in good health. Some clones in this sample may be carry-over from other donors' samples. The chain links TRBV27 to TRBJ2-5; the match to TRBD2 covers 7 bases. Here the CDR3 reads CASSLYQAGSPYF. The DNA for the CDR3 is TGTGCCAGCAGTTTATACCAAGCGGGGAGTCCGTACTTC.